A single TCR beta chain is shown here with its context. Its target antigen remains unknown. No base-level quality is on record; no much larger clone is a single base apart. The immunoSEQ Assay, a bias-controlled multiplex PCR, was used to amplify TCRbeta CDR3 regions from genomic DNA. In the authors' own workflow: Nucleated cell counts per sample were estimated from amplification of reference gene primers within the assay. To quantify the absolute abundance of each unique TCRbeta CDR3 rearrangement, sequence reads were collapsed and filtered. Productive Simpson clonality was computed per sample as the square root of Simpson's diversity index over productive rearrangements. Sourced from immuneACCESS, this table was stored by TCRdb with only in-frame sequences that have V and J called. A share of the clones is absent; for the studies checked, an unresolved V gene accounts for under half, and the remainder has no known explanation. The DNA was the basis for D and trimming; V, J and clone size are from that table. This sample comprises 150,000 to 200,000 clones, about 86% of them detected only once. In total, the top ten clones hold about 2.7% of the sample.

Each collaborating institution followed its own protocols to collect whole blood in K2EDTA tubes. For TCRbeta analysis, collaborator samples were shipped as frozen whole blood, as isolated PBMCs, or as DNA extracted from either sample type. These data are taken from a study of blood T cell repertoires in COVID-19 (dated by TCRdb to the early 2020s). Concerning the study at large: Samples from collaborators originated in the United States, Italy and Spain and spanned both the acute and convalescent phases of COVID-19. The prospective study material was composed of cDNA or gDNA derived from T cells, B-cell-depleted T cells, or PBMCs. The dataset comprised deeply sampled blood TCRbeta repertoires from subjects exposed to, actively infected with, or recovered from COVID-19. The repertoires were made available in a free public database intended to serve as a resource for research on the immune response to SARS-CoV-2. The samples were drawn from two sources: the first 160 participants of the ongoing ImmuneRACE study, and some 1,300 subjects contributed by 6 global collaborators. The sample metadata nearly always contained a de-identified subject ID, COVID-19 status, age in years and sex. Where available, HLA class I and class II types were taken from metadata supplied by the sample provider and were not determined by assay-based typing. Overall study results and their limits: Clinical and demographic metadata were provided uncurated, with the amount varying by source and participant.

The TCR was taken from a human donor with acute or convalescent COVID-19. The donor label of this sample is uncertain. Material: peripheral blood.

Here the CDR3 is given as CASSVRGDPSGNTIYF. The sequenced DNA: TGTGCCAGCAGCGTCAGGGGGGACCCCTCTGGAAACACCATATATTTT. The receptor chain draws on TRBV9 and TRBJ1-3; 7 nucleotides in the junction match TRBD1. Inclusive of the bounding cysteine and phenylalanine, the CDR3 is 16 residues long. The CDR3 DNA has 48 bases and is translated from base 1. The germline V end is reduced by 2 bases and the J end by 0 bases; junction bases left unmatched: 5. As encoded in the germline V gene, CDR1 is SGDLS while CDR2 is YYNGEE.